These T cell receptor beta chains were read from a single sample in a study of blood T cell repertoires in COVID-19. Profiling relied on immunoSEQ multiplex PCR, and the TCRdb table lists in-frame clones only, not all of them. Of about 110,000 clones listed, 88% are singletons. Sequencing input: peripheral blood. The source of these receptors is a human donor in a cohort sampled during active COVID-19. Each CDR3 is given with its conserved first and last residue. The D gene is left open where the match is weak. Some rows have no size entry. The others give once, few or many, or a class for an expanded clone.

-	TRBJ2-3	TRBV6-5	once	TGTGCCAGCACGGCGGGACGCACAGATACGCAGTATTTT	CASTAGRTDTQYF
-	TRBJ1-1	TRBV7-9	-	TGTGCCAGCAGCTTTAAAAGGAGGATCAACACTGAAGCTTTCTTT	CASSFKRRINTEAFF
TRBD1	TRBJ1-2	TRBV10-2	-	TGCGCCAGCAGTGAGTGGACAGGGGGTCACTATGGCTACACCTTC	CASSEWTGGHYGYTF
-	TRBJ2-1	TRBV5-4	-	TGTGCCAGCAGCTTGGACAGGGCCTACAATGAGCAGTTCTTC	CASSLDRAYNEQFF
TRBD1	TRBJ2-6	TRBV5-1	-	TGCGCCAGCAGCTTGGAGGGGGCGCGGACTGGGGCCAACGTCCTGACTTTC	CASSLEGARTGANVLTF
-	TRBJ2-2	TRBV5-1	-	TGCGCCAGCAGCCAAAGTTCAGGATACGGGGAGCTGTTTTTT	CASSQSSGYGELFF
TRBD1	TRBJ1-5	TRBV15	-	TGTGCCACCAGCAGAGGACAGGGGGCTGGCAATCAGCCCCAGCATTTT	CATSRGQGAGNQPQHF
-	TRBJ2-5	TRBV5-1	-	TGCGCCAGCAGCTATCTGGGGCAGACTCAAGAGACCCAGTACTTC	CASSYLGQTQETQYF
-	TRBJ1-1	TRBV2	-	TGTGCCAGCACTAGAGCAGGGGAAGCTTTCTTT	CASTRAGEAFF
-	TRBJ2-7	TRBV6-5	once	TGTGCCAGCGGGGCATCCTACGAGCAGTACTTC	CASGASYEQYF
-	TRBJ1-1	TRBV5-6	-	TGTGCCAGCACCCTGGGGCGGGGGCTGTTTGAAGCTTTCTTT	CASTLGRGLFEAFF
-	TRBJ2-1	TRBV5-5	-	TGTGCCAGCAGCTTGAAGGGGGACGAGCAGTTCTTC	CASSLKGDEQFF
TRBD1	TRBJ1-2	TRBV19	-	TGTGCCAGTACTGACAGGGAGTATGGCTACACCTTC	CASTDREYGYTF
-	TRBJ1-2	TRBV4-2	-	TGTGCCAGCAGTCAAACAGGGAACTATGGCTACACCTTC	CASSQTGNYGYTF
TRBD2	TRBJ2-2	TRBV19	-	TGTGCCAGTAGCACCACGGGCGGGGGGGCCCCCGGGGAGCTGTTTTTT	CASSTTGGGAPGELFF
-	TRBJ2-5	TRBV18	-	TGTGCCAGCTCATCGTACCAAGAGACCCAGTACTTC	CASSSYQETQYF
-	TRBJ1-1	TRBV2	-	TGTGCCAGCAGTGAGGTTCGGGGAATGGTTACTGAAGCTTTCTTT	CASSEVRGMVTEAFF
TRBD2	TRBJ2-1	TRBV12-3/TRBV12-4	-	TGTGCCAGCAATGTCCTAGCGGGTAATGAGCAGTTCTTC	CASNVLAGNEQFF
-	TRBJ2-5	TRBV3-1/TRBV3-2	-	TGTGCCAGCAGCCAAGCGTGGGACGGGAGTCCTAAAGAGACCCAGTACTTC	CASSQAWDGSPKETQYF
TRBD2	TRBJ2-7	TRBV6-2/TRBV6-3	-	TGTGCCAGCAGTTACTCGACGTCTAGCGGGGGGTGGTACGAGCAGTACTTC	CASSYSTSSGGWYEQYF
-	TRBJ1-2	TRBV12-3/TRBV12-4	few	TGTGCCAGCAGTTTGGACTTCTATGGCTACACCTTC	CASSLDFYGYTF
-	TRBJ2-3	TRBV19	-	TGTGCCAGTAGTATAAGTACTGGTCGCACAGATACGCAGTATTTT	CASSISTGRTDTQYF
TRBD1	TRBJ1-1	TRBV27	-	TGTGCCAGCAGTTTCAGAGACAGGGGGCTTCGGACTGAAGCTTTCTTT	CASSFRDRGLRTEAFF
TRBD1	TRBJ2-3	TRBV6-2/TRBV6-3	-	TGTGCCAGCAGTTTAACAGGGGGCACAGATACGCAGTATTTT	CASSLTGGTDTQYF
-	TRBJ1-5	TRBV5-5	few	TGTGCCAGCAGCTTGAACGGAGTCCCTAATCAGCCCCAGCATTTT	CASSLNGVPNQPQHF
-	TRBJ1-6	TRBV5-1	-	TGCGCCAGCAGCTTGGCAGGGGTTAATTCACCCCTCCACTTT	CASSLAGVNSPLHF
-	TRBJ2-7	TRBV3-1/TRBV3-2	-	TGTGCCAGCAGCCAATGGCAGGATACCTCCTACGAGCAGTACTTC	CASSQWQDTSYEQYF
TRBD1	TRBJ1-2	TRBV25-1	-	TGTGCCAGCAGTGATAACAGGGGGCCGGTCGGTGGCTACACCTTC	CASSDNRGPVGGYTF
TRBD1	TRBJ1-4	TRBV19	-	TGTGCCAGTAGTATAGTAGCCCCCGGACAGGAGGGAGAAAAACTGTTTTTT	CASSIVAPGQEGEKLFF
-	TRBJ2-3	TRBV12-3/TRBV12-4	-	TGTGCCAGCAGTTTGGCCCAAACAGATACGCAGTATTTT	CASSLAQTDTQYF
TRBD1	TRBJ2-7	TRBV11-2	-	TGTGCCAGCAGCTTTGGGACAGGTAACTACGAGCAGTACTTC	CASSFGTGNYEQYF
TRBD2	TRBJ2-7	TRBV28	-	TGTGCCAGCAGTTCCCTCGGGGGGAGCTCCTACGAGCAGTACTTC	CASSSLGGSSYEQYF
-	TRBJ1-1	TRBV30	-	TGTGCCTGGAAAGGTTCAAACCTAGGGAACACTGAAGCTTTCTTT	CAWKGSNLGNTEAFF
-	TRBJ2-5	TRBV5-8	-	TGTGCCAGCAGCCCACCTGCGAACCAAGAGACCCAGTACTTC	CASSPPANQETQYF
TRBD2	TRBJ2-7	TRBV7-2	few	TGTGCCAGCAGCTTAAAAGGAGGCGGGGGGCTGGCCGAGCAGTACTTC	CASSLKGGGGLAEQYF
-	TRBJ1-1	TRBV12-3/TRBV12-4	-	TGTGCCAGCAGCATCGGGGAGAACACTGAAGCTTTCTTT	CASSIGENTEAFF
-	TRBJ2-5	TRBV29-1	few	TGCAGCGTTGAACTCCGCGGGGACCGCATAGTAGAGACCCAGTACTTC	CSVELRGDRIVETQYF